The T cell receptor (beta chain) under discussion was sequenced for a study of CD8 T cells in ankylosing spondylitis. Whole-study findings and limits: Ankylosing spondylitis blood appeared to be characterized by a TCR beta motif of about eight highly homologous variants. In reactive arthritis synovial fluid and blood, some motif variants had been reported before. Disease-linked clones reportedly concentrated significantly in matched ankylosing spondylitis synovial fluid. Disease-linked clones were CD8+ and relatively rare in peripheral blood.

Researchers built TCR beta libraries using quantitative 5'-RACE with molecular barcodes. TCRdb reprocessed the 5' RACE reads with MiXCR, giving one entry per CDR3 protein. The sample has about 480,000 distinct CDR3 sequences, approximately 17% seen once. This CDR3 is 13 amino acids long. Between the trimmed V and J ends, which lost 7 bases and 4 bases, there was a span of 10 bases. This clonotype turned up a few times. Its antigen is still unknown. This chain connects TRBV12-3 or TRBV12-4 to TRBJ1-4; D gene unclear. The source material was blood, either unsorted or a sorted T cell fraction (not recorded which). The origin of this receptor is a male donor with ankylosing spondylitis. The CDR3 loop reads CASMRRGNEKLFF. For the CDR3, the DNA is TGTGCCAGCATGCGACGGGGTAATGAAAAACTGTTTTTT.